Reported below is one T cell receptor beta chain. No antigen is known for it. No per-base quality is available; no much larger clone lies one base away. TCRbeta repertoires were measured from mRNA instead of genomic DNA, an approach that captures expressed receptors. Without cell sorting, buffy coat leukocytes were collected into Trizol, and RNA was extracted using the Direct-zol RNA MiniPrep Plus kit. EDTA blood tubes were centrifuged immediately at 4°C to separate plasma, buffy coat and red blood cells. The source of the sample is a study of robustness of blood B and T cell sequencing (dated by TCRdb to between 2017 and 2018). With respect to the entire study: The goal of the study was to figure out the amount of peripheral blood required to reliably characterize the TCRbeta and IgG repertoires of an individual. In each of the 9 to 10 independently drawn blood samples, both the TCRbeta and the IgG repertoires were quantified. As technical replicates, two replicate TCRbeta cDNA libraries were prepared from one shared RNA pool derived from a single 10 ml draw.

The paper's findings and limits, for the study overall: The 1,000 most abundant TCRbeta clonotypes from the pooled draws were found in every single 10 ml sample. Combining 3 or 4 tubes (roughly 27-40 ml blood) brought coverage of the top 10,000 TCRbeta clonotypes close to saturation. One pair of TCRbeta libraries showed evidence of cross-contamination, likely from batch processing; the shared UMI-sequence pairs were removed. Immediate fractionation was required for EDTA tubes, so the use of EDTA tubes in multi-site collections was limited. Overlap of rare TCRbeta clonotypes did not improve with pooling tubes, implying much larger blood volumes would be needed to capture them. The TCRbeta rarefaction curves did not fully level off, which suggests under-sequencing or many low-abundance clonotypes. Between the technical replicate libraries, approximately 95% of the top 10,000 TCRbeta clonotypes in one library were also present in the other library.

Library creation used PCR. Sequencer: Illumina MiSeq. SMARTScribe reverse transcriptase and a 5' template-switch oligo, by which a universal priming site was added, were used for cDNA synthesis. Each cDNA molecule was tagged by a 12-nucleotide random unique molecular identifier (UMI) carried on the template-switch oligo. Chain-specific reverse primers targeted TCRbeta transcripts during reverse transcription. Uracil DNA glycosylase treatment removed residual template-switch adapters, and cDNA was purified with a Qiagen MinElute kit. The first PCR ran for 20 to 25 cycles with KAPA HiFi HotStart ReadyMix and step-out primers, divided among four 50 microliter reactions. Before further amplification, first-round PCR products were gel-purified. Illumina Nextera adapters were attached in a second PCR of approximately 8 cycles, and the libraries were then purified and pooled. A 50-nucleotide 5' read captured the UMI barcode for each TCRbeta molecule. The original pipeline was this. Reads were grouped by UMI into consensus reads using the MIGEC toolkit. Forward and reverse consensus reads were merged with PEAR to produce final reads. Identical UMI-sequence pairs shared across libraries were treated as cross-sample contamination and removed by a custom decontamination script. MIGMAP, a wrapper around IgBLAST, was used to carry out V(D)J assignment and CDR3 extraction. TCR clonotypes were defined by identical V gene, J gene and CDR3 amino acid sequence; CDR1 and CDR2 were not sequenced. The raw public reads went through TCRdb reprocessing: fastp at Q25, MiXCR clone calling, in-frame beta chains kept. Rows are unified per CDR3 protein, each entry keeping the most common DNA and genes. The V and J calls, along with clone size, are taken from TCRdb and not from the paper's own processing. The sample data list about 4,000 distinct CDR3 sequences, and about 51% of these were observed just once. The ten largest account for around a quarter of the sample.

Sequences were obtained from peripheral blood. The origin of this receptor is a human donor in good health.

The nucleotide sequence reads as follows: TGTGCCAGCAGAAAGTCGCTAGCGGAGATCTACGAGCAGTACTTC. It codes for CASRKSLAEIYEQYF. The chain is assembled from TRBV6-1 and TRBJ2-7; TRBD2 aligns with 7 central bases. V ends up 6 bases short and J 3 bases short, with an unmatched junction base count of 11. From the cysteine through the phenylalanine, the CDR3 covers 15 amino acids. Here the CDR3 DNA is all that survives: 45 bases in frame from base 1. CDR1 and CDR2 (MNHNS, SASEGT) derive from the germline V gene.